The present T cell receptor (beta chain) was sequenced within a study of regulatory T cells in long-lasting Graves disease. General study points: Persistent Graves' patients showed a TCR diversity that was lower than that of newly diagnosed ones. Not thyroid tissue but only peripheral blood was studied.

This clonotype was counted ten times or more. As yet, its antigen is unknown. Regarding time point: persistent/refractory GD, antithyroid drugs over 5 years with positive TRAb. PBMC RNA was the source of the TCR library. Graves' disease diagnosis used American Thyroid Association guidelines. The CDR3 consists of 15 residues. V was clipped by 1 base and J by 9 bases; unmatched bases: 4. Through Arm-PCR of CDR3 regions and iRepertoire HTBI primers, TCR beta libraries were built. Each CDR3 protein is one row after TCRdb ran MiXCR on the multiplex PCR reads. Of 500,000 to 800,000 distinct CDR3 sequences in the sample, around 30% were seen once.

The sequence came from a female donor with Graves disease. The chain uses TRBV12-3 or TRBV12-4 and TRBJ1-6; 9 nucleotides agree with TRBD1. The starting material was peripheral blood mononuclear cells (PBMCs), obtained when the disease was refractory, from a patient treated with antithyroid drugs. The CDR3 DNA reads TGTGCCAGCAGTTTAGGGGACAGGGTTGGTTCACCCCTCCACTTT. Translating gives CASSLGDRVGSPLHF.